This entry lists 12 T cell receptor beta chains sequenced from one sample in a study of PD-L1 blockade in urothelial cancer. Documented time point: peripheral blood 6 weeks after treatment start. Measured with immunoSEQ multiplex PCR; TCRdb has only the in-frame clones, and not every one. Of around 100,000 clones listed, approximately 90% are singletons. The sequencing used PBMCs, collected around atezolizumab (anti-PD-L1) treatment. The receptors derive from a man aged 55 to 69 with urothelial cancer.

This sequence joins TRBV28 and TRBJ1-2, with TRBD1 identical over 8 bases. The CDR3 runs to 14 residues. J lost 8 bases, V lost 3 bases, and 8 bases had no gene match. CDR1 MDHEN and CDR2 SYDVKM come from the germline V gene. CDR3 residues: CASSFQGASGGYTF. The CDR3 DNA reads TGTGCCAGCAGTTTTCAGGGGGCATCAGGAGGCTACACCTTC.

The rearrangement links TRBV29-1 to TRBJ1-1; 9 bases are shared with TRBD1. J lost 4 bases, V lost 5 bases, and 2 bases had no gene match. Per the germline V gene, CDR1 is SQVTM and CDR2 is ANQGSEA. There are 12 residues in the CDR3. CDR3 region: CSVKTGGTEAFF. CDR3 nucleotides: TGCAGCGTTAAGACAGGGGGCACTGAAGCTTTCTTT.

This chain joins TRBV27 and TRBJ2-7; weak D call: TRBD1 (5 bases). Germline V gene sequence: CDR1 MNHEY, CDR2 SMNVEV (reference sequence). The CDR3 length is 17 residues. The germline V and J ends were trimmed by 6 bases and 3 bases, with 24 bases remaining between them. The chain's CDR3 is CASSLIARRGMYYEQYF. The CDR3 DNA is TGTGCCAGCAGCCTTATAGCTCGAAGGGGCATGTACTACGAGCAGTACTTC.

This clone was picked up one time. CDR3 coding DNA: TGTGCCTGGGACCCAGGGACTACCTCGCAGTTCTTC. This codes for CAWDPGTTSQFF. The chain employs TRBV30 and TRBJ2-1, with TRBD2 matching over 7 bases. The V gene's germline CDR1 is GTSNPN and CDR2 SVGIG (reference sequence). The CDR3 has 12 residues. V lost 5 bases, J lost 12 bases, and 10 bases stayed unmatched.

Regarding this clone: In the same sample, other DNA sequences code for this CDR3. This chain uses TRBV5-1 with TRBJ2-5; 9 nucleotides line up with TRBD2. The trim removed 4 bases at V and 3 bases at J, leaving 4 bases unmatched. The germline V gene has CDR1 SGHRS and CDR2 YFSETQ. The length of the CDR3 is 14 residues. In nucleotides, the CDR3 is TGCGCCAGCAGCCCGGTAGCGGGAGAAGAGACCCAGTACTTC. Its translation is CASSPVAGEETQYF.

This clone has just one count. J is TRBJ1-4 and V is TRBV5-8, with no clear D. V lost 5 bases to trimming and J lost 2 bases, with 19 bases between them. Germline CDR1 reads SGHTS; CDR2 reads YDEGEE. CDR3 size: 17 residues. Here the CDR3 reads CASRPGGKKRTNEKLFF. The CDR3 DNA reads TGTGCCAGCAGGCCCGGCGGGAAAAAAAGGACTAATGAAAAACTGTTTTTT. The whole variable domain, filled in from reference TRBV5-8 and TRBJ1-4, reads EAGVTQSPTHLIKTRGQQATLRCSPISGHTSVYWYQQALGLGLQFLLWYDEGEERNRGNFPPRFSGRQFPNYSSELNVNALELEDSALYLCASRPGGKKRTNEKLFFGSGTQLSVL.

This rearrangement joins TRBV7-9 to TRBJ1-2, with 8 bases that match TRBD1. After removal of 3 bases from V and 4 bases from J, the junction contained 4 bases not matched to a gene. CDR1 and CDR2 (germline): SEHNR, FQNEAQ (reference sequence). CDR3 length: 14 amino acids. CDR3 sequence: CASSFGQGSYGYTF. The CDR3 region has the DNA TGTGCCAGCAGCTTTGGACAGGGATCCTATGGCTACACCTTC.

V is TRBV25-1 and J is TRBJ1-6, with D hard to call. CDR1 MGHDK and CDR2 SYGVNS come from the germline V gene. The CDR3 has 13 residues. Between the trimmed V and J ends, which lost 2 bases and 13 bases, there was a span of 12 bases. Here the CDR3 DNA reads TGTGCCAGCAGTGAAACAAGGCGGTCTCCCCTCCACTTT. Its protein is CASSETRRSPLHF.

The chain carries TRBV5-4 and TRBJ1-5, with D perhaps TRBD1 (6 bases). V was clipped by 3 bases and J by 4 bases, with 8 bases between them. The CDR3 is 13 amino acids. Germline assignment: CDR1 SGHNT and CDR2 YYREEE (reference sequence). The CDR3 is CASSWDINQPQHF. The CDR3 DNA reads TGTGCCAGCAGCTGGGACATAAATCAGCCCCAGCATTTT.

V and J are TRBV29-1 and TRBJ1-1; D is ambiguous. Germline loops: CDR1 SQVTM, CDR2 ANQGSEA. V was cut by 4 bases and J by 3 bases, with 12 bases left in between. The CDR3 covers 13 residues. The CDR3 nucleotides are TGCAGCGTTGCGGAGAGGTGGGACACTGAAGCTTTCTTT. Protein sequence: CSVAERWDTEAFF.

The chain couples TRBV4-2 to TRBJ2-5; D is perhaps TRBD1 (7 bases). Trimming left V 0 bases short and J 7 bases short, with 15 bases between. Germline assignment: CDR1 LGHNA and CDR2 YNFKEQ. This CDR3 contains 15 residues. CDR3 loop: CASSQEEGASGTQYF. Here the CDR3 DNA reads TGTGCCAGCAGCCAAGAGGAGGGGGCCAGCGGGACCCAGTACTTC.

This sequence joins TRBV6-5 and TRBJ2-7; 12 bases fit TRBD2. The V gene's germline CDR1 is MNHEY and CDR2 SVGAGI. This CDR3 is built from 15 residues. After removal of 4 bases from V and 6 bases from J, the junction contained 7 bases not matched to a gene. CDR3 nucleotide sequence: TGTGCCAGCAGTTCCCCGACTAGCGGGAGAGCCGAGCAGTACTTC. It translates to CASSSPTSGRAEQYF.